This T cell receptor beta chain originates from a study of metastatic and nonmetastatic thyroid tumors. Study information: Both malignant and benign thyroid patients supplied peripheral blood and tumor or nodule tissue samples, across which the repertoires of these patients were then compared. Notes on the study in general: According to reports, the diversity of TCR beta was significantly higher in malignant thyroid tumors than in benign nodules, and this held in both blood and tumor samples.

Original processing notes: In papillary thyroid cancer, a distant-metastasis classifier was built using CDR3 differences across clinicopathological groups. TCRdb re-called the PCR reads via MiXCR. The V and J calls, along with clone size, are taken from TCRdb and not from the paper's own processing. The sample has 11,000 or so clones, 27% seen once; the top ten hold 20% to 25%. The germline V gene has CDR1 SNHLY and CDR2 FYNNEI. CDR3 length equals 13 residues. Trimming removed 6 bases from V and 3 bases from J; junction bases left unmatched: 4. This clone occurred a few times. Its target is unknown. No patient had received any treatment before thyroid surgery.

The gene calls are TRBV2 and TRBJ2-5; 7 bases are a match to TRBD1. This receptor was taken from a male donor with papillary thyroid cancer or a benign thyroid nodule (not recorded which). Some clones in this sample may be carry-over from other donors' samples. Material for sequencing was adjacent normal tissue. The CDR3 DNA sequence: TGTGCCAGCAGAAAGGGGGCCGAAGAGACCCAGTACTTC. This gives the protein CASRKGAEETQYF.